This is a list of T cell receptor beta chains from one sample in a study of T cell repertoires and HLA-DP antigens. These receptors have no identified antigens. Sequencing used immunoSEQ multiplex PCR; TCRdb keeps in-frame clones, though not all of them. The repertoire has some 89,000 clones, approximately 86% of them found once; the top ten carry 1.7%. Material for sequencing was CD4+ T cells from PBMCs. Every receptor here comes from a man over 45 in good health and CMV-seronegative. Both conserved end residues are part of each CDR3. Fields, in order: V gene, J gene, CDR3 protein.

V: TRBV5-6; J: TRBJ1-2; CDR3: CASSFAGSNYGYTF
V: TRBV28; J: TRBJ2-7; CDR3: CASSSGGSGRLWEQYF
V: TRBV9; J: TRBJ1-2; CDR3: CASSVGGQGDSGYTF
V: TRBV27; J: TRBJ1-5; CDR3: CASRRAWTGYGNQPQHF
V: TRBV28; J: TRBJ1-1; CDR3: CASIDQVGGARAFF
V: TRBV28; J: TRBJ1-5; CDR3: CASSDGGTYSNQPQHF
V: TRBV6-5; J: TRBJ1-4; CDR3: CASSSNRASNEKLFF
V: TRBV18; J: TRBJ2-2; CDR3: CASSLGQGGTGELFF
V: TRBV6-4; J: TRBJ2-2; CDR3: CASKEGAVGTGELFF
V: TRBV30; J: TRBJ1-5; CDR3: CAWRQGGNQPQHF
V: TRBV29-1; J: TRBJ1-2; CDR3: CSVGSTRQGTNYGYTF
V: TRBV11-3; J: TRBJ2-3; CDR3: CASGHKSTDTQYF
V: TRBV5-1; J: TRBJ1-2; CDR3: CASSLAGDSRYGYTF
V: TRBV5-1; J: TRBJ1-1; CDR3: CASSLAGDTEAFF
V: TRBV19; J: TRBJ2-1; CDR3: CASSIFPGLAGGPGEQFF
V: TRBV28; J: TRBJ1-5; CDR3: CASSLNGQPQHF